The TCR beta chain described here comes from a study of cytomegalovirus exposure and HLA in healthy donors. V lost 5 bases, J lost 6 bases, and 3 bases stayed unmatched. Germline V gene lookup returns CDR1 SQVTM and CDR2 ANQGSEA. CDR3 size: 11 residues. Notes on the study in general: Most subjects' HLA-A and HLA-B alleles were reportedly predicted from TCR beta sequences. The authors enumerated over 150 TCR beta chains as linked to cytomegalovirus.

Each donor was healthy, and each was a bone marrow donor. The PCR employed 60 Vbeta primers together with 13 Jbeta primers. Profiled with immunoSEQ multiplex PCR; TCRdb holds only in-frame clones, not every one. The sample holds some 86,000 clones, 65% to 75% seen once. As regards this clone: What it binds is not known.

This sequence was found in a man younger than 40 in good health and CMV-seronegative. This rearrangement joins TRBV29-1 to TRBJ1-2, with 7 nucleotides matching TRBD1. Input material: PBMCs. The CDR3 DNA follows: TGCAGCGTTTGGGGGACAGATGGCTACACCTTC. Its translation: CSVWGTDGYTF.